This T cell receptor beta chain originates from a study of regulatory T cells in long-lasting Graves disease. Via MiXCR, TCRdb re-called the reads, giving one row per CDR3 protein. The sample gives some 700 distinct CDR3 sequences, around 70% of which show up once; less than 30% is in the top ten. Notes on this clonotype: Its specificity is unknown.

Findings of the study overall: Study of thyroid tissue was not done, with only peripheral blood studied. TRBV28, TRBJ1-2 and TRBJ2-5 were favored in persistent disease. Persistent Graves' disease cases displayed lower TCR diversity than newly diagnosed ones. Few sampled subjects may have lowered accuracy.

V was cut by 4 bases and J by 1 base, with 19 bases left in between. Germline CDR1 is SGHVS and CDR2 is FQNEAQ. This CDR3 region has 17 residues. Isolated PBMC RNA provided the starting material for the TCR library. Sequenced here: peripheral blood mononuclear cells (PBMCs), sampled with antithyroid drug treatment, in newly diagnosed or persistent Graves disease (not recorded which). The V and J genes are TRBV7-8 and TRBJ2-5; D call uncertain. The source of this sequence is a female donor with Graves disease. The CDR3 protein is CASSSRPNGRAQETQYF. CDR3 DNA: TGTGCCAGCAGCTCAAGGCCTAATGGACGGGCCCAAGAGACCCAGTACTTC.